Listed below are T cell receptor beta chains from one sample, sequenced in a study of T cells in Graves' hyperthyroidism and ophthalmopathy. Via MiXCR, TCRdb re-called the multiplex PCR reads, giving one row per CDR3 protein. The sample records roughly 700,000 distinct CDR3 sequences, 17% being singletons. Sequencing was done on a sample of blood. These receptors were taken from a man over 45 with Graves' hyperthyroidism. The CDR3 runs from the conserved cysteine through the conserved F or W. Each record gives: J gene, V gene, clone size, D gene, CDR3 DNA, CDR3 protein. The D gene is left open where the match is weak. The size entry is marked missing in some rows and otherwise reads once, few, many or a size class.

>TRBJ2-7|TRBV28|many|TRBD2
TGTGCCAGCAGTTTGCCTAGCGGGAGTTTGTACGAGCAGTACTTC
CASSLPSGSLYEQYF
>TRBJ1-1|TRBV7-9|many|TRBD1
TGTGCCAGCAGCTCTCGGACAGGGTTGAACACTGAAGCTTTCTTT
CASSSRTGLNTEAFF
>TRBJ1-5|TRBV19|.|.
TGTGCCAGTAGTCCGCCCCGAGGTGCCAATCAGCCCCAGCATTTT
CASSPPRGANQPQHF
>TRBJ1-2|TRBV30|few|.
TGTGCCTGGTTATCCTTCGGTGTAAACTATGGCTACACCTTC
CAWLSFGVNYGYTF
>TRBJ2-7|TRBV18|many|TRBD1
TGTGCCAGCTCACCTAGGACAGGGGTGAACGAGCAGTACTTC
CASSPRTGVNEQYF
>TRBJ2-3|TRBV4-2|.|TRBD2
TGTGCCAGCAGCCAGACGCCATCGGCTAGCGGGAGTGCAGATACGCAGTATTTT
CASSQTPSASGSADTQYF
>TRBJ2-1|TRBV3-1|.|.
TGTGCCAGCAGCCAAGTATCGAGCTCCTACAATGAGCAGTTCTTC
CASSQVSSSYNEQFF
>TRBJ1-1|TRBV27|many|.
TGTGCCAGCAGTTTATCGATACGGACAAGCCCCACTGAAGCTTTCTTT
CASSLSIRTSPTEAFF
>TRBJ1-1|TRBV28|many|.
TGTGCCAGCCCCCCCTCGGTCGCGAACACTGAAGCTTTCTTT
CASPPSVANTEAFF
>TRBJ2-7|TRBV11-2|many|.
TGTGCCAGCAGCTTATCGCCAGCCTACGAGCAGTACTTC
CASSLSPAYEQYF
>TRBJ1-1|TRBV7-9|few|.
TGTGCCAGCAGTCGGGAGGAGGGATCGACTGAAGCTTTCTTT
CASSREEGSTEAFF
>TRBJ2-1|TRBV7-9|.|.
TGTGCCAGCAGCTTATACGGGGTAACCTACAATGAGCAGTTCTTC
CASSLYGVTYNEQFF
>TRBJ1-1|TRBV12-3/TRBV12-4|.|TRBD1
TGTGCCAGCGGCCCGACAGGGCAGAACACTGAAGCTTTCTTT
CASGPTGQNTEAFF
>TRBJ1-1|TRBV27|.|TRBD1
TGTGCCAGCAGTGGCAGACAGGGGGACGCTTTCTTT
CASSGRQGDAFF
>TRBJ2-1|TRBV2|many|TRBD2
TGTGCTACATGGACTAGCGAACCGAGCTCCTACAATGAGCAGTTCTTC
CATWTSEPSSYNEQFF
>TRBJ2-1|TRBV24-1|few|TRBD1
TGTGCCACCAGTCGAGGGGGACAGGGGTCCCAAAATGAGCAGTTCTTC
CATSRGGQGSQNEQFF
>TRBJ1-1|TRBV28|many|.
TGTGCCAGCAGGTCCCAGGGCTTGAACACTGAAGCTTTCTTT
CASRSQGLNTEAFF
>TRBJ2-3|TRBV2|many|.
TGTGCCAGCAGTGCTGACAGCACAGATACGCAGTATTTT
CASSADSTDTQYF
>TRBJ2-1|TRBV7-3|many|.
TGTGCCAGCAGCCCGAGCGCCTACAATGAGCAGTTCTTC
CASSPSAYNEQFF
>TRBJ2-5|TRBV30|many|TRBD1
TGTGCCTGGACGAGGGGGCCAGGGGGAGAGACCCAGTACTTC
CAWTRGPGGETQYF
>TRBJ2-1|TRBV11-2|many|TRBD1
TGTGCCAGCAGTCCCCGGGACAGTTACAATGAGCAGTTCTTC
CASSPRDSYNEQFF
>TRBJ2-7|TRBV24-1|many|TRBD2
TGTGCCACCAGTGACGGGACTAGCGTTGCTCAGTACTTC
CATSDGTSVAQYF
>TRBJ2-7|TRBV13|.|.
TGTGCCAGCACCATAGGCCCGATCGGCTACGAGCAGTACTTC
CASTIGPIGYEQYF
>TRBJ2-2|TRBV29-1|few|.
TGCAGCGTTGTCCTCCTCCGAGGCACCGGGGAGCTGTTTTTT
CSVVLLRGTGELFF
>TRBJ1-4|TRBV19|many|.
TGTGCCAGCGACGGAGGTGCAACTAATGAAAAACTGTTTTTT
CASDGGATNEKLFF
>TRBJ2-7|TRBV18|many|.
TGTGCCAGCTCACCGAGTAGGGGGACCTACGAGCAGTACTTC
CASSPSRGTYEQYF
>TRBJ2-5|TRBV28|many|TRBD2
TGTGCCAGCAGCCGCTCCGGACTAGCGGGAGTCCAAGAGACCCAGTACTTC
CASSRSGLAGVQETQYF
>TRBJ1-1|TRBV7-2|.|.
TGTGCCAGCAGCTTAGGCGGGAGTTTGGCGACCACTGAAGCTTTCTTT
CASSLGGSLATTEAFF
>TRBJ2-7|TRBV9|.|TRBD1
TGTGCCAGCAGCGTAGGATCGGACAGGGATTCCTACGAGCAGTACTTC
CASSVGSDRDSYEQYF
>TRBJ2-3|TRBV6-5|.|.
TGTGCCAGCAGTTACGCGGGTTTCCACACAGATACGCAGTATTTT
CASSYAGFHTDTQYF
>TRBJ2-6|TRBV28|once|TRBD1
TGTGCCACCGAACAGGGGGCGGCCAACGTCCTGACTTTC
CATEQGAANVLTF
>TRBJ2-5|TRBV12-3/TRBV12-4|.|.
TGTGCCAGCAGTTTCTCAGAATGGGAGACCCAGTACTTC
CASSFSEWETQYF
>TRBJ1-5|TRBV20-1|.|.
TGCAGTGCTAGAATCGGAGGTCAGCCCCAGCATTTT
CSARIGGQPQHF
>TRBJ2-5|TRBV6-1|many|TRBD1
TGTGCCAGCCTTACAGGGGCGGAGACCCAGTACTTC
CASLTGAETQYF